This TCR beta chain was found in a study of blood T cells in healthy people across ages. Note on this clonotype: Antigen unknown.

Every sample gave at least 5.5 micrograms of total RNA when it was extracted. Through a sample-barcoded 5' primer and a J-beta primer mix, a second PCR was run for about 6 to 11 cycles. Each CDR3 protein gets one entry after TCRdb re-called the 5' RACE reads with MiXCR. The data contain around 800,000 distinct CDR3 sequences, about 62% of them singletons. General study findings and limits: Diversity figures derived from one million T cells were judged to underestimate the true value. Older age coincided with a roughly linear decline in TCR beta diversity per million T cells.

This clonotype originated in a man younger than 45 in good health. Sequencing input: blood.

As DNA, the CDR3 is TGTGCCAGCAGTGTTCGACAGGGTTCCTACGAGCAGTACTTC. Residues: CASSVRQGSYEQYF. The gene calls are TRBV2 and TRBJ2-7; 7 bases are a match to TRBD1. The CDR3 sequence is 14 residues long. Germline CDR1 reads SNHLY; CDR2 reads FYNNEI. Unmatched junction bases numbered 4, after V lost 4 bases and J lost 1 base.